This T cell receptor beta chain was sequenced in a study of CD8 T cells in ankylosing spondylitis. V shed 6 bases and J 7 bases; nucleotides not matched to a gene: 5. Germline-derived CDR1 and CDR2 are MNHEY and SMNVEV (reference sequence). This CDR3 is 13 amino acids long. This clonotype was recorded at least ten times. Its antigen is still unknown. Study findings and constraints: The authors reported significant enrichment of disease-linked clones in matched ankylosing spondylitis synovial fluid. Earlier studies detected some motif variants in reactive arthritis synovial fluid and blood.

For TCR beta, libraries came from quantitative 5'-RACE with molecular barcodes. Via MiXCR, TCRdb re-called the 5' RACE reads, giving one row per CDR3 protein. Found here are 150,000 to 200,000 distinct CDR3 sequences, roughly 13% of them singletons; the top ten hold around 10%. The receptor's source is a female donor with ankylosing spondylitis or in good health (not recorded which). The sample comprised blood, either unsorted or a sorted T cell fraction (not recorded which). V is TRBV27 and J is TRBJ1-2; 10 bases are shared with TRBD1. The CDR3: CASSSTGGRGYTF. CDR3 coding DNA: TGTGCCAGCAGCTCGACAGGGGGCCGTGGCTACACCTTC.